This is a list of T cell receptor beta chains from one sample in a study of T cells expressing NK-cell markers. TCRdb reanalyzed the 5' RACE reads, giving one entry per CDR3 protein sequence and no DNA. This sample's table reports some 140,000 distinct CDR3 sequences. What was sequenced was blood T cells: a sorted CD56 or NKG2C T cell subset, CD4+ or CD8+ T cells, or bulk PBMC T cells (not recorded which). These receptors originate from a woman aged 50 to 65 in good health. Each CDR3 is given with its conserved first and last residue.

TRBJ2-5 | TRBV4-1 | CASSQIAGGPGETQYF
TRBJ1-3 | TRBV19 | CATWRGSGNTIYF
TRBJ2-1 | TRBV4-1 | CASSQVGRDRYNEQFF
TRBJ2-2 | TRBV7-9 | CASTPGGRLTGELFF
TRBJ1-2 | TRBV20-1 | CSARDQVWTGLESYGYTF
TRBJ2-3 | TRBV19 | CASTSADRETDTQYF
TRBJ2-5 | TRBV13 | CASSSRWGGGETQYF
TRBJ2-1 | TRBV4-1 | CASSQTGVSNEQFF
TRBJ2-1 | TRBV2 | CASSDGDRAIISLNEQFF
TRBJ2-6 | TRBV7-8 | CASSMTESSGANVLTF
TRBJ2-4 | TRBV7-9 | CASSLGGRSALQYF
TRBJ2-1 | TRBV12-3/TRBV12-4 | CASSSVGTSFVDEQFF
TRBJ2-1 | TRBV29-1 | CSALTSVNYNEQFF
TRBJ1-1 | TRBV20-1 | CSARDEQGWSTEAFF
TRBJ1-4 | TRBV4-1 | CASSNREGNHNEKLFF
TRBJ2-7 | TRBV4-1 | CASSRTGAYEQYF
TRBJ1-3 | TRBV28 | CASRKSSGNTIYF
TRBJ2-2 | TRBV6-5 | CASSYSTGNTGELFF
TRBJ2-7 | TRBV20-1 | CSGRDSYEQYF
TRBJ1-3 | TRBV11-2 | CASSPRGQSGGNTIYF
TRBJ1-5 | TRBV6-5 | CASSQPGGPQHF
TRBJ2-4 | TRBV7-2 | CASSVSGTSARLAKNIQYF
TRBJ2-2 | TRBV4-2 | CASSQESGRAGAGELFF
TRBJ1-1 | TRBV6-5 | CASSYQGGMNTEAFF
TRBJ2-1 | TRBV4-1 | CASSQDLFSSGSSYNEQFF
TRBJ2-2 | TRBV21-1 | CASSNTGELFF
TRBJ2-5 | TRBV12-5 | CASAGGVSYRETQYF
TRBJ2-7 | TRBV27 | CASSPGQTTYEQYF
TRBJ2-5 | TRBV7-9 | CASSTGTQETQYF
TRBJ1-2 | TRBV27 | CASSLFEGGFYGYTF
TRBJ2-3 | TRBV9 | CASSGGEGTQYF
TRBJ1-1 | TRBV6-1 | CASSELGGAEAFF
TRBJ2-2 | TRBV9 | CASSLEGTGTGELFF
TRBJ2-5 | TRBV4-1 | CASSQETSGRKTQYF
TRBJ2-1 | TRBV12-3/TRBV12-4 | CASSSTGLAGVDEQFF
TRBJ2-5 | TRBV29-1 | CSVDRIQETQYF
TRBJ2-7 | TRBV7-9 | CASSLRDTEGEQYF
TRBJ2-2 | TRBV18 | CASSPRERGTGELFF
TRBJ2-4 | TRBV27 | CASSSYGTSQNIQYF
TRBJ2-7 | TRBV7-9 | CASSLGGSLYEQYF
TRBJ2-7 | TRBV11-2 | CASSLGVTYEQYF
TRBJ2-5 | TRBV20-1 | CSARAGGPGETQYF
TRBJ2-3 | TRBV11-2 | CASSYGSGADTQYF
TRBJ2-7 | TRBV29-1 | CSVEWGQSYEQYF
TRBJ2-5 | TRBV6-6 | CASSYSTLRGGGETQYF
TRBJ2-3 | TRBV5-1 | CASSNSGMGKDTQYF
TRBJ2-7 | TRBV12-5 | CASGLTVHEQYF
TRBJ2-7 | TRBV2 | CAKGDRKSSYEQYF
TRBJ2-3 | TRBV3-1 | CASSPTQRDPWDTQYF
TRBJ2-1 | TRBV20-1 | CGIRGGVDNEQFF
TRBJ2-1 | TRBV3-1 | CASSQVPRLAGQNEQFF
TRBJ1-4 | TRBV12-3/TRBV12-4 | CASSLWIGGYEKLFF
TRBJ2-2 | TRBV11-3 | CASTHGASSINANTGELFF
TRBJ2-5 | TRBV6-5 | CASSPQGTETQYF
TRBJ2-3 | TRBV7-8 | CASSLGSRDTQYF
TRBJ1-2 | TRBV7-8 | CASSLGGAGNYGYTF
TRBJ2-7 | TRBV14 | CASADGPSMEQYF
TRBJ2-1 | TRBV27 | CASSLEFSGGVEQFF
TRBJ2-1 | TRBV27 | CASTGGNEQFF